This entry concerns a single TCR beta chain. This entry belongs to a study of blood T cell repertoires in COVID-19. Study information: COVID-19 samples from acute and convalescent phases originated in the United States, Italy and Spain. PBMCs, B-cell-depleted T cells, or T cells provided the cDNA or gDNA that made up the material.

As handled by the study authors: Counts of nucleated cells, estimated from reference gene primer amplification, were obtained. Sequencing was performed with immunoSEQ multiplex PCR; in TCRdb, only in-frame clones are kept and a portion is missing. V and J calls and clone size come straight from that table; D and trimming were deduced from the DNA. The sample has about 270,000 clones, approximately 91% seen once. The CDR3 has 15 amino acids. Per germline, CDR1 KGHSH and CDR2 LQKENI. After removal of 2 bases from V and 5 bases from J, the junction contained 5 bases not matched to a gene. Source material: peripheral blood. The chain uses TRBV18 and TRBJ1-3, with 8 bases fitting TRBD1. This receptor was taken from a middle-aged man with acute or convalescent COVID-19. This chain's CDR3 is CASSPGQGARNTIYF. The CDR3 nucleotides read TGTGCCAGCTCACCAGGGCAGGGGGCCAGAAACACCATATATTTT. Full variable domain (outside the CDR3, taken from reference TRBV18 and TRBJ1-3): NAGVMQNPRHLVRRRGQEARLRCSPMKGHSHVYWYRQLPEEGLKFMVYLQKENIIDESGMPKERFSAEFPKEGPSILRIQQVVRGDSAAYFCASSPGQGARNTIYFGEGSWLTVV.